These T cell receptor beta chains were read from a single sample in a study of cytomegalovirus exposure and HLA in healthy donors. TCRdb keeps only in-frame clones here, not all; method: immunoSEQ multiplex PCR. The sample contains some 170,000 clones, roughly 85% of which appear only once. The sample taken for sequencing was PBMCs. The receptors come from a middle-aged man in good health and CMV-seronegative. Both conserved end residues are part of each CDR3. Each record gives: V gene, J gene, clone size, CDR3 protein. Size is omitted from some rows. Given values are once, few, many or a class for expanded clones.

>TRBV7-9|TRBJ1-2|.
CSSSFYRGYGYTF
>TRBV7-2|.|.
CASSWGGSYEQYF
>TRBV19|TRBJ1-5|.
CASSNRRGSQPQHF
>TRBV10-1|TRBJ2-5|.
CASSGPGRTKETQYF
>TRBV27|.|.
CASSLWGRGAYEQYF
>TRBV9|TRBJ2-2|once
CASSVLTGTSSSTGELFF
>TRBV5-8|TRBJ2-1|few
CASSLAGHQFNDEQFF
>TRBV2|TRBJ2-7|.
CASSEERVQGGYEQYF
>TRBV7-6|TRBJ2-2|.
CASSSVVAGAGELFF
>TRBV10-3|TRBJ2-3|.
CAISPKGLAGGTDTQYF
>TRBV12-2|TRBJ2-7|.
CASRPRGVWVGYEQYF
>TRBV5-1|TRBJ1-2|.
CASSLVVSQAYTF
>TRBV7-6|TRBJ1-4|once
CASSRPLTGGDEKLFF
>TRBV29-1|TRBJ2-2|.
CSVRVGFPNTGELFF
>TRBV6-1|TRBJ2-5|.
CASGLGGTVAETQYF
>TRBV7-2|TRBJ2-3|few
CASSERGLAGAKRDTQYF
>TRBV6-5|TRBJ1-2|.
CASSYSRGYGYTF
>TRBV5-6|TRBJ1-2|.
CASSLGTGQGNYGYTF
>TRBV28|TRBJ1-6|once
CASSFQGSPLHF
>TRBV28|TRBJ1-5|.
CASSLSPSNQPQHF
>TRBV30|TRBJ2-3|once
CAWSRARTSGSTDTQYF
>TRBV4-3|TRBJ2-1|once
CASSQEIAGGPNEQFF
>TRBV6-1|TRBJ2-4|.
CASSRAGGGSNIQYF
>TRBV11-2|TRBJ2-1|.
CASSLYSGGANNEQFF
>TRBV6-5|TRBJ2-1|.
CASSPAGEGQFF
>TRBV5-1|TRBJ2-5|.
CASSGGQGETQYF
>TRBV7-9|TRBJ1-3|.
CSSSLDSFSGNTIYF
>TRBV5-1|TRBJ2-4|.
CASSFRTSGVDIQYF
>TRBV19|TRBJ2-1|.
CASSIKRAGNEQFF
>TRBV10-2|TRBJ2-7|.
CATDPGLAGKEQYF
>TRBV29-1|TRBJ2-7|.
CSVEEGTGVKYF
>TRBV2|TRBJ2-1|.
CASSGRAYNEQFF
>TRBV19|TRBJ1-5|.
CASTHSSNQPQHF
>TRBV6-6|TRBJ1-2|.
CASSSQGAFYGYTF
>TRBV6-5|TRBJ2-3|.
CASSYSGLGATDTQYF
>TRBV28|TRBJ2-3|.
CASSLWGRGRRGTDTQYF
>TRBV5-1|TRBJ2-7|few
CASSRKTGGDGAYEQYF
>TRBV28|TRBJ1-3|.
CASVRTGGINTIYF
>TRBV5-1|TRBJ2-1|.
CASSLEGIDPEQFF
>TRBV6-5|TRBJ2-7|.
CASREGARGVYEQYF
>TRBV12-5|TRBJ2-1|.
CASAQYNEQFF
>TRBV5-1|TRBJ2-1|.
CASSLDGTSGQQFF
>TRBV7-2|TRBJ1-2|.
CASSPQGAGYTF
>TRBV27|TRBJ2-7|.
CASSLSNRGYEQYF
>TRBV19|TRBJ1-5|.
CASSILQGRQPQHF
>TRBV19|TRBJ2-2|.
CASSIGLGAGELFF
>TRBV19|TRBJ2-4|.
CASSEGAAKNIQYF
>TRBV7-9|TRBJ2-1|.
CASSFEYNEQFF
>TRBV28|TRBJ2-3|once
CATIGLAGTQYF
>TRBV29-1|TRBJ1-1|few
CSVVNRANTEAFF
>TRBV30|.|.
CAWASDRGYEQYF
>TRBV7-2|TRBJ1-4|.
CASSPGVNNEKLFF
>TRBV27|TRBJ1-1|.
CASSFAGTEAFF
>TRBV5-1|TRBJ2-1|once
CASSRGQGPHTNEQFF
>TRBV9|TRBJ2-3|.
CASSTGLLTANTQYF
>TRBV5-1|TRBJ2-2|.
CASSLASLAGYGELFF
>TRBV20-1|TRBJ2-5|few
CRGQGGETQYF
>TRBV5-1|TRBJ2-2|.
CASSHGQGLMNTGELFF
>TRBV2|TRBJ1-5|few
CASSEMGGANQPQHF
>TRBV28|TRBJ1-1|few
CASSARVTEAFF